This T cell receptor beta chain is drawn from a study of blood T cell repertoires in COVID-19. Study information: Acute and convalescent COVID-19 specimens originated in the United States, Italy and Spain. T cells, B-cell-depleted T cells, or PBMCs provided the cDNA or gDNA that served as material.

V dropped 5 bases and J dropped 6; count of bases not matched to a gene: 4. CDR3 length equals 14 residues. Germline-derived CDR1 and CDR2 are MNHEY and SVGAGI. Here immunoSEQ multiplex PCR was the method, and the copy in TCRdb shows in-frame clones only, minus some. Seen here are around 300,000 clones, almost 90% observed once, and the top ten hold about 1%. The rearrangement uses TRBV6-5 and TRBJ2-2, with 9 bases matching TRBD1. Source material: peripheral blood. The receptor's source is a woman between 40 and 50 years old with COVID-19, enrolled during active disease. The CDR3 sequence: CASSRQGEAGELFF. The CDR3 DNA sequence: TGTGCCAGCAGTAGACAGGGGGAGGCCGGGGAGCTGTTTTTT.